The 25 T cell receptor beta chains in this list originate from one sample, sequenced in a study of CD8 T cells in Susac syndrome. It was with random hexamers that roughly 0.5 to 1 ug RNA was reverse transcribed. TCRdb redid the calling of the immunoSEQ multiplex PCR reads with MiXCR, one entry per CDR3 protein. The table records a few hundred thousand distinct CDR3 sequences, about 85% of them present only once. Input material: CD8+ T cells from PBMCs. Receptors were obtained from a human donor with multiple sclerosis.

The gene calls are TRBV27 and TRBJ2-1; either TRBD1 or TRBD2 may fit D (5 bases each). This CDR3 region has 15 residues. V lost 6 bases, J lost 3 bases, and 15 bases lay in between. Germline V lookup: CDR1 MNHEY, CDR2 SMNVEV (reference sequence). The DNA of the CDR3 is TGTGCCAGCAGCCAGGCAGAGGGGATCTACAATGAGCAGTTCTTC. As protein: CASSQAEGIYNEQFF.

The rearrangement joins TRBV6-5 to TRBJ1-1, with D unresolved. V was shortened by 7 bases and J by 1 base, with 19 bases between the two germline ends. The length of the CDR3 is 16 residues. CDR1 MNHEY and CDR2 SVGAGI come from the germline V gene. CDR3 bases: TGTGCCAGCATACTCACTGCACTCAGGACGAACACTGAAGCTTTCTTT. It yields the protein CASILTALRTNTEAFF.

V and J are TRBV20-1 and TRBJ2-3, with TRBD2 matching over 9 bases. Trimming cost V 3 bases and J 2 bases; bases outside gene matches: 3. The CDR3 spans 14 residues. Germline V lookup: CDR1 DFQATT, CDR2 SNEGSKA (reference sequence). The CDR3 nucleotides are TGCAGTGCTAGTCTAGCGGGGTTCACAGATACGCAGTATTTT. The encoded protein is CSASLAGFTDTQYF.

The V and J genes are TRBV9 and TRBJ2-7; D not resolved. Trimming stripped 3 bases from V and 0 bases from J, with 10 bases between. The CDR3 consists of 14 residues. CDR1 is SGDLS, CDR2 YYNGEE, per germline. The CDR3 loop is CASSDGAHSYEQYF. The CDR3 coding sequence is TGTGCCAGCAGCGATGGAGCCCACTCCTACGAGCAGTACTTC.

The chain links TRBV4-2 to TRBJ2-1, with D possibly TRBD1 on 5 matching bases. The CDR3 runs 13 residues. Between the trimmed V and J ends, which lost 2 bases and 7 bases, there was a span of 9 bases. The V gene's germline CDR1 is LGHNA and CDR2 YNFKEQ. The DNA of the CDR3 is TGTGCCAGCAGCCAACAAAGGGGAAATGAGCAGTTCTTC. This translates into CASSQQRGNEQFF.

This chain uses TRBV6-6 with TRBJ1-1; TRBD1 matches 7 bases. CDR3 length: 15 residues. The V gene's germline CDR1 is MNHNY and CDR2 SVGAGI (reference sequence). V was clipped by 7 bases and J by 0 bases; unmatched bases: 8. The CDR3 protein is CASTGDSYMNTEAFF. CDR3 in DNA: TGTGCCAGCACTGGGGACAGCTACATGAACACTGAAGCTTTCTTT.

The chain has TRBV6-5 and TRBJ2-1; D uncertain. CDR3 length: 12 residues. V was trimmed by 4 bases and J by 5 bases, leaving 6 bases between them. Germline values: CDR1 MNHEY, CDR2 SVGAGI. CDR3 in amino acids: CASSFSDNEQFF. As DNA, the CDR3 is TGTGCCAGCAGTTTCAGCGACAATGAGCAGTTCTTC.

This chain joins TRBV7-9 and TRBJ2-4, with 7 bases lining up with TRBD1. Losses at the gene ends were 5 bases for V and 9 bases for J; bases not matched to a gene: 16. This CDR3 comprises 16 residues. CDR1 and CDR2 (germline): SEHNR, FQNEAQ (reference sequence). The CDR3 DNA is TGTGCCAGCAGCCCGCAGACCGGTCCCAGGGGGAGCATTCAGTACTTC. It yields the protein CASSPQTGPRGSIQYF.

J is TRBJ1-5 and V is TRBV7-9; 9 nucleotides align to TRBD1. With 4 bases clipped from V and 5 bases from J, the junction kept 9 bases outside the gene matches. The CDR3 spans 16 residues. From germline, CDR1 is SEHNR and CDR2 FQNEAQ (reference sequence). CDR3 sequence (DNA): TGTGCCAGCAGCTCAGCCTACAGGGGGCTTGATCAGCCCCAGCATTTT. This codes for CASSSAYRGLDQPQHF. Using reference TRBV7-9 and TRBJ1-5 for the parts outside the CDR3, the full variable domain is DTGVSQNPRHKITKRGQNVTFRCDPISEHNRLYWYRQTLGQGPEFLTYFQNEAQLEKSRLLSDRFSAERPKGSFSTLEIQRTEQGDSAMYLCASSSAYRGLDQPQHFGDGTRLSIL.

The rearrangement links TRBV29-1 to TRBJ1-1; D may be TRBD1 (6 bases). There are 10 residues in the CDR3. Trimming cost V 6 bases and J 8 bases, with 10 bases left between them. Germline V gene data show CDR1 as SQVTM and CDR2 as ANQGSEA. The CDR3 sequence is CSVADREAFF. The CDR3 DNA is TGCAGCGTAGCCGACAGGGAAGCTTTCTTT.

The chain recombines TRBV7-9 with TRBJ2-1, with TRBD2 matching over 14 bases. The V gene's germline CDR1 is SEHNR and CDR2 FQNEAQ (reference sequence). V trimming: 7 bases; J trimming: 5 bases; junction bases outside the gene matches: 13. CDR3 length equals 18 residues. CDR3 protein: CASKGTSGSSPPNNEQFF. CDR3 bases: TGTGCCAGCAAAGGGACTAGCGGGAGTTCTCCCCCAAACAATGAGCAGTTCTTC.

The chain employs TRBV3-1 and TRBJ2-4; D possibly corresponds to TRBD2 (6 bases). The CDR3 length is 18 residues. The V gene's germline CDR1 is LGHDT and CDR2 YNNKEL (reference sequence). V shed 4 bases and J shed 3 bases, with 22 bases lying between them. The CDR3 DNA sequence: TGTGCCAGCAGCCTGGCTTCGACTAGAAGATCGGGCAAAAACATTCAGTACTTC. Its protein is CASSLASTRRSGKNIQYF.

The rearrangement links TRBV27 to TRBJ2-3, with D hard to call. Per the germline V gene, CDR1 is MNHEY and CDR2 is SMNVEV (reference sequence). The CDR3 extends over 13 amino acids. The ends were cut back, 7 bases at V and 0 bases at J, with 8 bases in the middle. This CDR3 reads CASTRGSTDTQYF. The CDR3 nucleotides are TGTGCCAGCACGCGAGGAAGCACAGATACGCAGTATTTT.

V gene TRBV29-1 combines with J gene TRBJ2-1, with D unresolved. CDR1 and CDR2 from the germline V gene are SQVTM and ANQGSEA. V was trimmed by 3 bases and J by 7 bases, leaving 7 bases between them. The CDR3 sequence is 11 residues long. The CDR3 reads CSVEKKNEQFF. CDR3 sequence (DNA): TGCAGCGTTGAGAAGAAGAATGAGCAGTTCTTC.

The chain links TRBV13 to TRBJ1-1; D not certain. Germline lookup yields CDR1 PRHDT and CDR2 FYEKMQ (reference sequence). V was cut by 0 bases and J by 1 base, with 6 bases left in between. The CDR3 has 14 residues. DNA of the CDR3: TGTGCCAGCAGCTTAGGCATTACGAACACTGAAGCTTTCTTT. Translated, it gives CASSLGITNTEAFF.

V and J are TRBV20-1 and TRBJ2-7; no clear D. The CDR3 length is 11 residues. V lost 6 bases and J lost 6, with 12 bases in between. Germline V gene sequence: CDR1 DFQATT, CDR2 SNEGSKA (reference sequence). CDR3 nucleotide sequence: TGCAGTGCGGTCGCTTTTAGCGAGCAGTACTTC. Its protein is CSAVAFSEQYF.

The rearrangement links TRBV21-1 to TRBJ2-7. TRBV21-1 is flagged as a pseudogene. The CDR3 is 12 amino acids. The chain's CDR3 is CASTYRGPEQYF. CDR3 nucleotide sequence: TGTGCCAGCACCTACCGAGGACCCGAGCAGTACTTC.

In this sample, this clonotype turned up once. The chain is built from TRBV2 and TRBJ2-5; 14 nucleotides align to TRBD2. This CDR3 is built from 18 residues. Germline CDR1 and CDR2: SNHLY and FYNNEI. V lost 0 bases and J lost 2; bases outside the gene matches: 5. The CDR3 protein is CASSEASTSGRAQETQYF. The CDR3 DNA is TGTGCCAGCAGTGAAGCGTCGACTAGCGGGAGGGCACAAGAGACCCAGTACTTC.

This chain connects TRBV19 to TRBJ2-1, with 11 bases matching TRBD2. The V segment lost 7 bases and the J segment 3 bases; nucleotides outside the gene matches: 5. This CDR3 is built from 15 residues. Per germline, CDR1 LNHDA and CDR2 SQIVND (reference sequence). CDR3 coding DNA: TGTGCCAGTAACCCAGGGACTAGCGGCTACAATGAGCAGTTCTTC. Translation: CASNPGTSGYNEQFF.

The chain is built from TRBV20-1 and TRBJ2-7; D not resolved. This CDR3 is 14 amino acids long. Trimming left V 0 bases short and J 0 bases short, with 9 bases between. Germline-derived CDR1 and CDR2 are DFQATT and SNEGSKA (reference sequence). CDR3: CSARDWLSSYEQYF. CDR3 coding DNA: TGCAGTGCTAGAGACTGGCTAAGCTCCTACGAGCAGTACTTC.

The chain combines TRBV7-9 with TRBJ1-1; 8 nucleotides match TRBD1. V lost 1 base to trimming and J lost 0 bases; unmatched junction nucleotides: 7. Germline CDR1 SEHNR, CDR2 FQNEAQ (reference sequence). There are 17 residues in the CDR3. CDR3 DNA sequence: TGTGCCAGCAGCTTAGAATTTAGGACAGGGTTGAACACTGAAGCTTTCTTT. Translation: CASSLEFRTGLNTEAFF.

The V and J genes are TRBV27 and TRBJ2-2; D possibly corresponds to TRBD1 (5 bases). This CDR3 has 10 residues. Germline V gene sequence: CDR1 MNHEY, CDR2 SMNVEV (reference sequence). Trimming pared 8 bases from V and 14 bases from J, leaving 12 bases between. The CDR3 DNA follows: TGTGCCAGCGGGGCAGGGATCCTGTTTTTT. Protein: CASGAGILFF.

The gene calls are TRBV3-1 and TRBJ2-4; D may be TRBD2 (5 bases). The germline gives CDR1 LGHDT, CDR2 YNNKEL (reference sequence). V shed 0 bases and J shed 0 bases, with 9 bases lying between them. CDR3 length equals 16 residues. CDR3 DNA: TGTGCCAGCAGCCAAGACTCCGGGGTAGCCAAAAACATTCAGTACTTC. This gives the protein CASSQDSGVAKNIQYF.

This clonotype was found a few times. This sequence joins TRBV4-2 and TRBJ2-5; 8 nucleotides align to TRBD2. J gave up 1 base and V 4 bases, and 5 bases lay outside the gene matches. Germline assignment: CDR1 LGHNA and CDR2 YNFKEQ. The CDR3 has 15 residues. CDR3 loop: CASSPKRERQETQYF. DNA for the CDR3: TGTGCCAGCAGCCCGAAGCGGGAGCGCCAAGAGACCCAGTACTTC.

The chain has TRBV7-2 and TRBJ2-1, with 7 bases that match TRBD2. The CDR3 has 15 residues. The germline gives CDR1 SGHTA, CDR2 FQGNSA. V shed 4 bases and J 6 bases; nucleotides not matched to a gene: 9. The CDR3 DNA is TGTGCCAGCAGCTACCATAGCGGGCTCCCCAATGAGCAGTTCTTC. Protein: CASSYHSGLPNEQFF.